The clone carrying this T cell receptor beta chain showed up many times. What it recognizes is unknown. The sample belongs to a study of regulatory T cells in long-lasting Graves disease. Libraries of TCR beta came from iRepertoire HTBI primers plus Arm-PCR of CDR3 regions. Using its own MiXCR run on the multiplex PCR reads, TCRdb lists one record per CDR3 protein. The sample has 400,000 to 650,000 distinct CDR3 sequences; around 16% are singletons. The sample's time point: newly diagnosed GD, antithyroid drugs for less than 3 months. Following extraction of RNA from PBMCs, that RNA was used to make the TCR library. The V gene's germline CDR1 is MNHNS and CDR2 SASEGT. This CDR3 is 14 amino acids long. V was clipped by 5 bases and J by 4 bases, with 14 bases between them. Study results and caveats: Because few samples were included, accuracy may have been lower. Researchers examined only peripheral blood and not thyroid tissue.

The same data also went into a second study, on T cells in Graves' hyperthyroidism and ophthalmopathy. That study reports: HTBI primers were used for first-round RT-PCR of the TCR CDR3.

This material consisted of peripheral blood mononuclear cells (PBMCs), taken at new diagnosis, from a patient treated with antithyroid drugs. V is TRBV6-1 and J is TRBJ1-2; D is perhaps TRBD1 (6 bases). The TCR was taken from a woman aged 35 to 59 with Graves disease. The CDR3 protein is CASSTLTGPYGYTF. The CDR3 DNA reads TGTGCCAGCAGTACCTTGACAGGACCCTATGGCTACACCTTC.